The rows below give T cell receptor beta chains drawn from one sample of a study of CD8 T cells in ankylosing spondylitis. TCRdb fed the 5' RACE reads into MiXCR, producing one record per CDR3 protein. The table includes about 840,000 distinct CDR3 sequences, 12% detected once. The sequenced sample was blood, either unsorted or a sorted T cell fraction (not recorded which). Source of these receptors: a male donor with ankylosing spondylitis. Both conserved end residues are part of each CDR3. The order of the fields is J gene, clone size, D gene, V gene, CDR3 protein, CDR3 DNA. A D gene is named only where the DNA matches it firmly. Size values are once, few and many counts, or a class for expanded clones, and some rows have none.

>TRBJ2-5|NA|NA|TRBV6-2/TRBV6-3
CASGPAQYF
TGTGCCAGCGGGCCGGCCCAGTACTTC
>TRBJ1-2|NA|NA|TRBV6-1
CASRLGQAYGYTF
TGTGCCAGCAGGCTGGGCCAGGCTTATGGCTACACCTTC
>TRBJ2-2|few|TRBD1|TRBV27
CASSLSWIPTGALNTGELFF
TGTGCCAGCAGTTTATCTTGGATACCGACAGGGGCCCTGAACACCGGGGAGCTGTTTTTT
>TRBJ2-3|few|TRBD1|TRBV30
CAWSPGTGADTQYF
TGTGCCTGGAGTCCCGGGACAGGTGCAGATACGCAGTATTTT
>TRBJ2-1|NA|TRBD2|TRBV24-1
CATSDPGTSVDEQFF
TGTGCCACCAGTGACCCCGGGACTAGCGTCGATGAGCAGTTCTTC
>TRBJ2-7|NA|NA|TRBV20-1
CSAIEGGPGEQYF
TGCAGTGCTATCGAGGGGGGGCCCGGCGAGCAGTACTTC
>TRBJ2-6|NA|NA|TRBV5-6
CASSLWGPGANVLTF
TGTGCCAGCAGCTTGTGGGGTCCTGGGGCCAACGTCCTGACTTTC
>TRBJ1-1|NA|NA|TRBV10-3
CAISDRTVNTEAFF
TGTGCCATCAGTGACCGGACAGTGAACACTGAAGCTTTCTTT
>TRBJ2-2|few|NA|TRBV11-2
CASQRVRATGELFF
TGTGCCAGCCAGCGGGTCCGGGCCACCGGGGAGCTGTTTTTT
>TRBJ2-5|few|TRBD1|TRBV7-9
CASSPGQGFRETQYF
TGTGCCAGCAGCCCGGGACAGGGTTTCAGAGAGACCCAGTACTTC
>TRBJ2-2|few|TRBD2|TRBV28
CASSLRLAGLDTGELFF
TGTGCCAGCAGTTTACGACTAGCGGGCCTTGACACCGGGGAGCTGTTTTTT
>TRBJ1-1|few|TRBD1|TRBV5-1
CASSLAGGEMFENTEAFF
TGCGCCAGCAGCTTGGCAGGGGGCGAGATGTTTGAGAACACTGAAGCTTTCTTT
>TRBJ1-5|few|NA|TRBV6-2/TRBV6-3
CASSYSLQPQHF
TGTGCCAGCAGTTACTCGTTACAGCCCCAGCATTTT
>TRBJ2-1|NA|NA|TRBV20-1
CSARAPGHNEQFF
TGCAGTGCTAGGGCCCCAGGACACAATGAGCAGTTCTTC
>TRBJ1-1|many|NA|TRBV7-9
CASSPDSYNTEAFF
TGTGCCAGCAGCCCCGACAGTTATAACACTGAAGCTTTCTTT
>TRBJ2-4|many|NA|TRBV4-3
CASSQSRALKNIQYF
TGCGCCAGCAGCCAAAGCAGGGCCCTAAAAAACATTCAGTACTTC
>TRBJ2-1|NA|TRBD2|TRBV19
CASSRQVAGDTYNEQFF
TGTGCCAGTAGTAGACAAGTTGCGGGAGACACCTACAATGAGCAGTTCTTC
>TRBJ2-1|NA|NA|TRBV5-1
CASSLSPTAISYNEQFF
TGCGCCAGCAGCCTTAGCCCCACAGCTATCTCCTACAATGAGCAGTTCTTC
>TRBJ1-2|few|NA|TRBV6-5
CASSYSTGIGDYGYTF
TGTGCCAGCAGTTACTCAACAGGGATAGGGGACTATGGCTACACCTTC
>TRBJ2-1|NA|NA|TRBV5-1
CASSTRPGAYNEQFF
TGCGCCAGCAGCACTCGGCCGGGGGCTTACAATGAGCAGTTCTTC
>TRBJ2-5|many|TRBD1|TRBV20-1
CSGAGTGTETQYF
TGCAGTGGGGCGGGGACAGGGACAGAGACCCAGTACTTC
>TRBJ2-3|NA|NA|TRBV7-9
CASSGDLRDTQYF
TGTGCCAGCAGTGGGGACTTGCGGGATACGCAGTATTTT
>TRBJ2-4|few|NA|TRBV20-1
CSARDWSWVQYF
TGCAGTGCTAGAGATTGGAGCTGGGTTCAGTACTTC
>TRBJ2-3|NA|NA|TRBV27
CASSFRAPLGTQYF
TGTGCCAGCAGTTTCCGGGCCCCATTGGGTACGCAGTATTTT
>TRBJ1-2|many|NA|TRBV4-1
CASSQEAGPAGNYGYTF
TGCGCCAGCAGCCAAGAGGCAGGGCCCGCCGGGAACTATGGCTACACCTTC
>TRBJ1-5|few|NA|TRBV6-2/TRBV6-3
CASSQAGPENQPQHF
TGTGCCAGCAGCCAGGCCGGGCCAGAAAATCAGCCCCAGCATTTT
>TRBJ2-2|NA|TRBD1|TRBV28
CASSPIQGAQDGELFF
TGTGCCAGCAGTCCCATACAGGGGGCGCAGGACGGGGAGCTGTTTTTT
>TRBJ2-2|many|NA|TRBV12-3/TRBV12-4
CASSSLGVLFF
TGTGCCAGCAGTTCACTAGGCGTGCTGTTTTTT
>TRBJ2-3|NA|TRBD1|TRBV6-1
CASMTIGTGAVYTQYF
TGTGCCAGCATGACAATTGGAACAGGGGCGGTGTATACGCAGTATTTT
>TRBJ2-5|NA|TRBD2|TRBV7-2
CASSLAPAAGEETQYF
TGTGCCAGCAGCTTAGCGCCCGCGGCGGGGGAAGAGACCCAGTACTTC
>TRBJ2-2|NA|NA|TRBV7-2
CASSFRLDGELFF
TGTGCCAGCAGCTTCAGGCTGGACGGGGAGCTGTTTTTT